The entry below describes one T cell receptor beta chain. Its target is not known. V dropped 2 bases and J dropped 8 bases, with 15 bases sitting between them. Germline CDR1 and CDR2: MNHNS and SASEGT. This CDR3 contains 14 residues. These data are taken from a study of cytomegalovirus exposure and HLA in healthy donors. Looking at the study overall: HLA-typed donors were the source of 83 million or so unique TCRs, which an early data release held. General observations from the study: Most observed TCR sequences were rare, whereas some public TCRs were detected in many donors. A later analysis showed that HLA-associated TCR beta chains had undergone more clonal expansion than equally common others. HLA alleles showed associations with roughly 17,000 TCR beta sequences in a later analysis, at a 0.05 false discovery rate.

The PCR contained 60 Vbeta and 13 Jbeta primers. Only in-frame clones appear in the TCRdb table, and some are missing; sequencing was by immunoSEQ multiplex PCR. This sample has some 170,000 clones, with approximately 80% found just once. The sample comprised PBMCs. The chain has TRBV6-1 and TRBJ1-2, with a weak D call TRBD1 (6 bases). The sequence derives from a woman younger than 30 in good health and CMV-seronegative. In nucleotides, the CDR3 is TGTGCCAGCAGTGAATTCGACAGGACGGTCGGCTACACCTTC. Translation gives CASSEFDRTVGYTF.